The entry below gives a single T cell receptor (beta chain) sequence along with its context. Germline values: CDR1 SNHLY, CDR2 FYNNEI. The CDR3 contains 15 residues. V gave up 2 bases and J gave up 7 bases, with 15 bases separating them. This sample was taken from a study of blood T cell repertoires in COVID-19. The wider study: Sites in the United States, Italy and Spain provided acute and convalescent COVID-19 samples. PBMCs, B-cell-depleted T cells, or T cells were the source of the cDNA or gDNA that made up the material.

As processed by the authors: For nucleated cells, counts were estimated from reference gene primer amplification. TCRdb's copy holds only in-frame clones and misses some; the assay was immunoSEQ multiplex PCR. That table is the source of V, J and clone size, and D and trimming were worked out from the DNA. This sample has around 100,000 clones, with about 90% found just once. The V gene is TRBV2, the J gene TRBJ1-5; tentatively, D is TRBD1 (5 bases). Sample: peripheral blood. The clonotype originates from a man over 45 in a cohort sampled during active COVID-19. The CDR3 DNA follows: TGTGCCAGCAGTGAAAGGATGGGGGGTGGCCAGCCCCAGCATTTT. Amino acid sequence: CASSERMGGGQPQHF.